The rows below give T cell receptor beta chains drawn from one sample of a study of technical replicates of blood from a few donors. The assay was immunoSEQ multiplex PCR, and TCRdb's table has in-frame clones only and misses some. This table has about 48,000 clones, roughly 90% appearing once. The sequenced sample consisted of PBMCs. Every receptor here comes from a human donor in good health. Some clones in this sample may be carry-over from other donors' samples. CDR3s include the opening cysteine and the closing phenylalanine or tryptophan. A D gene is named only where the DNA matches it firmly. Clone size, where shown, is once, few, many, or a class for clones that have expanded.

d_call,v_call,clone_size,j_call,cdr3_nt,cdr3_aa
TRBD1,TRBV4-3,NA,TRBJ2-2,TGCGCCAGCAGCCAAGGGCAGGGGGTCAACACCGGGGAGCTGTTTTTT,CASSQGQGVNTGELFF
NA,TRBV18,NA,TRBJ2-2,TGTGCCAGCTCACCGGACAGAAACACCGGGGAGCTGTTTTTT,CASSPDRNTGELFF
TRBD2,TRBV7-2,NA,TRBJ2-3,TGTGCCAGCAGCTTAAGCGGGGGAGCCAGCACGGATACGCAGTATTTT,CASSLSGGASTDTQYF
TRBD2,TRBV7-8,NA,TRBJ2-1,TGTGCCAGCAGCTTACGTGCTAGCGGGACACGGGAGCAGTTCTTC,CASSLRASGTREQFF
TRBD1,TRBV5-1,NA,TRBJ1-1,TGCGCCAGCAGCTGGCGCCGGGACAGCGAAGCTTTCTTT,CASSWRRDSEAFF
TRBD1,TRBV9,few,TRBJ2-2,TGTGCCAGCAGCTTACTCGGACAGGGTAGGAACACCGGGGAGCTGTTTTTT,CASSLLGQGRNTGELFF
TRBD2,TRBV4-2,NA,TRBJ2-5,TGTGCCAGCAGCCCCCGACCGGGGGGGATCGAGACCCAGTACTTC,CASSPRPGGIETQYF
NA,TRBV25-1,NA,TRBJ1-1,TGTGCCAGCAGGCGGACAGACCGAACTATGAACACTGAAGCTTTCTTT,CASRRTDRTMNTEAFF
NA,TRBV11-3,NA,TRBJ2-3,TGTGCCAGCAGCTTAGACAGGGTCACAGATACGCAGTATTTT,CASSLDRVTDTQYF
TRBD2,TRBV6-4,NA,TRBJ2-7,TGTGCCAGAACTCGTAGGGTGGGACGGGAGGGAGAGCAGTACTTC,CARTRRVGREGEQYF
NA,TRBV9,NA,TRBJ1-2,TGTGCCAGCAGCGTAGATAGTAACTATGGCTACACCTTC,CASSVDSNYGYTF
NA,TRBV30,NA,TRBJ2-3,TGTGCCTGGAGTCTCGGGGCGGGATCCACAGATACGCAGTATTTT,CAWSLGAGSTDTQYF
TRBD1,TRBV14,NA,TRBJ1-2,TGTGCCAGCAGCCCAATATCTACGGACAGGGGGCGCGACGGTGGCTACACCTTC,CASSPISTDRGRDGGYTF
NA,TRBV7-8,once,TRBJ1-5,TGTGCCAGCAGCGGAGGTGGCCGAAATAGCAATCAGCCCCAGCATTTT,CASSGGGRNSNQPQHF
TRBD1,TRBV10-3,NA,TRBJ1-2,TGTGCCATCAGTCCGGGACAGGGGTCGGCTGGCTACACCTTC,CAISPGQGSAGYTF
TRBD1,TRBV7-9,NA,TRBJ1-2,TGTGCCAGCAGCCCGGGACAGGGGTCGGGTGGCTACACCTTC,CASSPGQGSGGYTF
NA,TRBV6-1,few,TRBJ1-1,TGTGCCAGCATTTATAACACTGAAGCTTTCTTT,CASIYNTEAFF
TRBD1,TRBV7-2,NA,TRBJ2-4,TGTGCCAGCAGCTTGACAGGGGGGAAAAACATTCAGTACTTC,CASSLTGGKNIQYF
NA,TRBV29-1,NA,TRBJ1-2,TGCAGCGTCAAATGGGCAGTCGGCTACACCTTC,CSVKWAVGYTF
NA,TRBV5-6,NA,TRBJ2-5,TGTGCCAGCAGCCCCGGGACATTTCCGTCGGAGACCCAGTACTTC,CASSPGTFPSETQYF
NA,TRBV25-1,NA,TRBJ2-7,TGTGCCAGCATTTCAGTACTAGTCGGGGTCACACCCCCCTACGAGCAGTACTTC,CASISVLVGVTPPYEQYF
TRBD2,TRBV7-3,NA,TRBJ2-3,TGTGCCAGCAGCCCAAGCGGGAGGGTGGCAGATACGCAGTATTTT,CASSPSGRVADTQYF
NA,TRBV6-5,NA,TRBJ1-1,TGTGCCAGCAGCCCGTTGACGGGTGGGAACACTGAAGCTTTCTTT,CASSPLTGGNTEAFF
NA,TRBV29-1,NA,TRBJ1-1,TGCAGCGGGCGGGGGGGCACTGAAGCTTTCTTT,CSGRGGTEAFF
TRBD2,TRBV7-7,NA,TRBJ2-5,TGTGCCAGCAGCCAGACTAGCGGAATCCAAGAGACCCAGTACTTC,CASSQTSGIQETQYF
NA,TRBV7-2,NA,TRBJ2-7,TGTGCCAGCAGCCCGGGACTGTACTACGAGCAGTACTTC,CASSPGLYYEQYF
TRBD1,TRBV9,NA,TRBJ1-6,TGTGCCAGCAGCGTAGGGTCAGGGGGTAATAATTCACCCCTCCACTTT,CASSVGSGGNNSPLHF
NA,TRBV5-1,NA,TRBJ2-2,TGCGCCAGCAGCCCGGGTGTTGGGACCGGGGAGCTGTTTTTT,CASSPGVGTGELFF
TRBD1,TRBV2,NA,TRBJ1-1,TGTGCCAGCAGAGTCGGGGACAGCCATACTGAAGCTTTCTTT,CASRVGDSHTEAFF
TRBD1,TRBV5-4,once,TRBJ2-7,TGTGCCAGCAGCACGACAGGGGTTACCTACGAGCAGTACTTC,CASSTTGVTYEQYF
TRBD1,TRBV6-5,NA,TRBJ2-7,TGTGCCAGCAGTTCCCCGGACAGGGTCCCCTACGAGCAGTACTTC,CASSSPDRVPYEQYF
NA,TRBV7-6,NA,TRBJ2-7,TGTGCCAGCAGCCAAGACCAGGGGGGCATCCACGAGCAGTACTTC,CASSQDQGGIHEQYF
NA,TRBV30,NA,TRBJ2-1,TGTGCCTGCGTTGCACTTACCTCCTACAATGAGCAGTTCTTC,CACVALTSYNEQFF
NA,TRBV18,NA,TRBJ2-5,TGTGCCAGCTCACAAACTATACAGGGAGAAAAGACCCAGTACTTC,CASSQTIQGEKTQYF
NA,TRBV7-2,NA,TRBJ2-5,TGTGCCAGCAGCTCCCTTGGCCTCCTTGGGACCCAGTACTTC,CASSSLGLLGTQYF
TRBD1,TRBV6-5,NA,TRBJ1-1,TGTGCCAGCAGTTATTTGGGGACAGGGGGAGCTTTCTTT,CASSYLGTGGAFF
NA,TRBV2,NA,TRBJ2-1,TGTGCGGGAGGAGGGACCCCTGCCTTGAATGAGCAGTTCTTC,CAGGGTPALNEQFF
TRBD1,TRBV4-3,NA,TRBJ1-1,TGCGCCAGCAGCCATAGACAGGGGGCCACTGAAGCTTTCTTT,CASSHRQGATEAFF
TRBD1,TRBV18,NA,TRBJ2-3,TGTGCCAGCTCACATTCCCGCAGGGGGCAAGGCACAGATACGCAGTATTTT,CASSHSRRGQGTDTQYF
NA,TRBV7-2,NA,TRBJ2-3,TGTGCCAGCAGCTTATCCCCGGGGATTTCAGATACGCAGTATTTT,CASSLSPGISDTQYF
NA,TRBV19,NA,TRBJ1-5,TGTGCCAGTGGCAGCGGAGGGACTCAGCCCCAGCATTTT,CASGSGGTQPQHF